What follows are 30 T cell receptor beta chains derived from one specimen sequenced in a study of T-cell reconstitution after alpha-beta-depleted transplantation in children. As it was prepared, the TCRbeta library received unique molecular identifiers. TCRdb independently ran MiXCR on the PCR reads; one entry per CDR3 protein. Counted here are under 450,000 distinct CDR3 sequences, about 17% occurring once; the ten biggest clones make up roughly 27%. Material: PBMCs, mostly from graft donor cells, obtained 360 days after TCRalphabeta/CD19-depleted stem cell transplant. These receptors all come from a boy under two years old who had a stem cell transplant for Wiskott-Aldrich syndrome, so the T cells may come from the graft donor.

This clonotype has at least ten counts. This chain uses TRBV5-1 with TRBJ2-1; unclear D gene. The CDR3 runs 15 residues. V lost 4 bases and J lost 0, with 11 bases in between. Germline values: CDR1 SGHRS, CDR2 YFSETQ. DNA of the CDR3: TGCGCCAGCAGCCTTAGTCTCAGCTCCTACAATGAGCAGTTCTTC. Its protein product is CASSLSLSSYNEQFF.

This clonotype was counted a few times. The chain links TRBV12-3 or TRBV12-4 to TRBJ2-3; the D gene is possibly TRBD2 (5 bases). The CDR3 spans 14 residues. The V gene lost 3 bases and the J gene lost 0 bases, with 7 bases spanning the gap. The CDR3 region is CASSFERSTDTQYF. The CDR3 nucleotides are TGTGCCAGCAGTTTTGAGCGGAGCACAGATACGCAGTATTTT.

The genes are TRBV12-3 or TRBV12-4 and TRBJ2-5, with D hard to call. This CDR3 is built from 17 residues. The ends were cut back, 1 base at V and 1 base at J, with 16 bases in the middle. CDR3 in amino acids: CASSLVPPGLGQETQYF. In DNA form, the CDR3 reads TGTGCCAGCAGTTTAGTCCCTCCGGGTTTGGGCCAAGAGACCCAGTACTTC.

The table lists this clonotype with a few counts. The chain employs TRBV9 and TRBJ2-1; 11 bases are a match to TRBD1. CDR1 is SGDLS and CDR2 is YYNGEE in the germline V gene. V shed 0 bases and J 2 bases; nucleotides not matched to a gene: 1. CDR3 length: 16 amino acids. The DNA for the CDR3 is TGTGCCAGCAGCGTAGGGGGACAGGGGGCCTACAATGAGCAGTTCTTC. Protein product: CASSVGGQGAYNEQFF.

This clonotype came up a few times. The chain carries TRBV11-2 and TRBJ2-1; D possibly corresponds to TRBD1 (6 bases). CDR3 length: 14 residues. Germline V gene data show CDR1 as SGHAT and CDR2 as FQNNGV. V gave up 5 bases and J gave up 6 bases, with 14 bases separating them. The CDR3 DNA is TGTGCCAGCAGCCTCCGCGACAGGCCCAATGAGCAGTTCTTC. Translating gives CASSLRDRPNEQFF. Combining the CDR3 with reference TRBV11-2 and TRBJ2-1 gives the whole variable domain EAGVAQSPRYKIIEKRQSVAFWCNPISGHATLYWYQQILGQGPKLLIQFQNNGVVDDSQLPKDRFSAERLKGVDSTLKIQPAKLEDSAVYLCASSLRDRPNEQFFGPGTRLTVL.

This clonotype was detected a few times. V and J are TRBV12-3 or TRBV12-4 and TRBJ2-7, with TRBD2 as a possible D gene (6 bases). The CDR3 contains 17 residues. Trimming stripped 6 bases from V and 2 bases from J, with 23 bases between. The CDR3 bases are TGTGCCAGCAGCCCGGCGCTAGCAGCGGGTCCAACCTACGAGCAGTACTTC. It codes for CASSPALAAGPTYEQYF.

This clonotype occurred many times. This chain connects TRBV18 to TRBJ2-7, with D possibly TRBD2 on 5 matching bases. The CDR3 length is 13 residues. Looked up from germline, CDR1 is KGHSH and CDR2 is LQKENI. The V gene lost 3 bases and the J gene lost 2 bases, with 8 bases spanning the gap. The CDR3 nucleotides read TGTGCCAGCTCACCCGGACTTACCTACGAGCAGTACTTC. Protein sequence: CASSPGLTYEQYF.

CDR3 DNA sequence: TGTGCCATCAGAGGTCAGGGGGAGACCCAGTACTTC. Translation: CAIRGQGETQYF. This chain joins TRBV10-3 and TRBJ2-5; a weak D match, TRBD1 (6 bases). Germline assignment: CDR1 ENHRY and CDR2 SYGVKD. This CDR3 has 12 residues. V lost 6 bases and J 5 bases, leaving 10 bases between the germline ends.

CDR3: CSDRVSYNEQFF. The CDR3 bases are TGCAGCGACAGGGTTTCCTACAATGAGCAGTTCTTC. The chain links TRBV29-1 to TRBJ2-1; tentatively, D is TRBD1 (6 bases). CDR1 SQVTM and CDR2 ANQGSEA come from the germline V gene. V lost 7 bases and J lost 1, with 8 bases in between. The CDR3 is 12 residues long.

As to this clonotype: At one of its ends the junction is not consistent with the germline gene, which may arise from a read error. The chain uses TRBV7-9 and TRBJ2-2, with D maybe TRBD2 (5 bases). Germline assignment: CDR1 SEHNR and CDR2 FQNEAQ (reference sequence). The CDR3 is made up of 15 amino acids. CDR3 protein: CASTLANLNTGELFF. In DNA form, the CDR3 reads TGCGCCAGCACCCTAGCCAACCTGAACACCGGGGAGCTGTTTTTT. The full variable domain, completed using reference TRBV7-9 and TRBJ2-2, is DTGVSQNPRHKITKRGQNVTFRCDPISEHNRLYWYRQTLGQGPEFLTYFQNEAQLEKSRLLSDRFSAERPKGSFSTLEIQRTEQGDSAMYLCASTLANLNTGELFFGEGSRLTVL.

This clonotype was counted only a few times. The rearrangement links TRBV7-2 to TRBJ1-5, with D unclear. The CDR3 sequence is 15 residues long. V lost 2 bases to trimming and J lost 7 bases, with 15 bases between them. CDR1 is SGHTA, CDR2 FQGNSA, per germline. CDR3 in amino acids: CASSLRSAPGQPQHF. CDR3 nucleotides: TGTGCCAGCAGCTTAAGGTCTGCGCCGGGGCAGCCCCAGCATTTT.

This clonotype was detected only a few times. CDR3 sequence: CASSLAPQGKEQYF. The CDR3 DNA follows: TGCGCCAGCAGCTTGGCGCCCCAGGGAAAGGAGCAGTACTTC. The chain recombines TRBV5-1 with TRBJ2-7, with TRBD1 as a possible D gene (5 bases). Trimming removed 0 bases at V and 7 bases at J, with 14 bases between. CDR1 and CDR2 (germline): SGHRS, YFSETQ. The CDR3 consists of 14 residues.

The genes are TRBV5-1 and TRBJ2-7; 14 nucleotides agree with TRBD2. The CDR3 runs 20 residues. Trimming at V came to 7 bases and at J to 4 bases, leaving 22 bases not matched to a gene. CDR1 and CDR2 (germline): SGHRS, YFSETQ. The CDR3 DNA follows: TGCGCCAGCCGAGTCACCCCCAAGACTAGCGGGAGGGAGACTAAGTACGAGCAGTACTTC. Residues: CASRVTPKTSGRETKYEQYF.

This clonotype was seen ten or more times. This sequence joins TRBV12-5 and TRBJ1-1; the D gene is possibly TRBD1 (6 bases). V lost 2 bases and J 6 bases, leaving 10 bases between the germline ends. The CDR3 runs to 13 residues. Germline-derived CDR1 and CDR2 are LGHNT and FRNRAP. In DNA, the CDR3 is TGTGCTAGTGGTTTGAGGGGGATGGCTGAAGCTTTCTTT. It encodes CASGLRGMAEAFF.

The rearrangement joins TRBV29-1 to TRBJ2-1; 9 positions match TRBD2. V lost 4 bases and J lost 7; bases outside the gene matches: 5. Germline CDR1 SQVTM, CDR2 ANQGSEA. This CDR3 contains 13 residues. CDR3 amino acids: CSVGAGGVNEQFF. CDR3 coding DNA: TGCAGCGTTGGTGCGGGGGGGGTTAATGAGCAGTTCTTC.

This clonotype was detected a few times. The chain links TRBV29-1 to TRBJ2-5; 7 bases match TRBD2. With 3 bases clipped from V and 2 bases from J, the junction kept 3 bases outside the gene matches. This CDR3 region has 13 residues. Germline loops: CDR1 SQVTM, CDR2 ANQGSEA. CDR3 sequence reads: CSVDRGGQETQYF. The CDR3 nucleotides read TGCAGCGTTGATCGCGGGGGACAAGAGACCCAGTACTTC.

The rearrangement uses TRBV4-1 and TRBJ2-7; tentative D call: TRBD2 (5 bases). With 0 bases removed from V and 0 bases from J, the gap between germline ends came to 15 bases. The CDR3 covers 17 residues. Germline V lookup: CDR1 MGHRA, CDR2 YSYEKL. CDR3 loop: CASSQDLSQRSSYEQYF. The CDR3 nucleotides read TGCGCCAGCAGCCAAGATCTTTCCCAGCGGAGCTCCTACGAGCAGTACTTC.

This sequence joins TRBV7-9 and TRBJ2-1; D is perhaps TRBD2 (5 bases). Per germline, CDR1 SEHNR and CDR2 FQNEAQ (reference sequence). V was cut by 4 bases and J by 6 bases, with 10 bases left in between. The CDR3 totals 13 residues. The CDR3 protein is CASSSRLLNEQFF. The CDR3 region has the DNA TGTGCCAGCAGCTCCAGACTACTCAATGAGCAGTTCTTC.

The chain recombines TRBV20-1 with TRBJ1-2; 8 positions match TRBD1. The CDR3 runs to 15 residues. Germline loops: CDR1 DFQATT, CDR2 SNEGSKA (reference sequence). CDR3 protein: CRLSGQAEPNYGYTF. CDR3 bases: TGCAGACTTTCGGGACAGGCGGAGCCTAACTATGGCTACACCTTC.

The genes are TRBV6-1 and TRBJ1-5; 10 bases fit TRBD1. Trimming cost V 6 bases and J 7 bases; bases outside gene matches: 9. In germline, CDR1 is MNHNS, CDR2 SASEGT. The CDR3 is made up of 15 amino acids. CDR3 in DNA: TGTGCCAGCAGACGAAGGTTGGGACAGGGGCAGCCCCAGCATTTT. It yields the protein CASRRRLGQGQPQHF.

This CDR3 reads CASSVGVIPYEQYF. CDR3 in DNA: TGTGCCAGCAGCGTAGGGGTTATCCCTTACGAGCAGTACTTC. The chain is built from TRBV9 and TRBJ2-7; D is unresolved. In germline, CDR1 is SGDLS, CDR2 YYNGEE. The CDR3 sequence is 14 residues long. Trimming took off 0 bases at V and 4 bases at J, with 11 bases between the two ends.

A few counts support this clonotype. V usage is TRBV28 and J usage is TRBJ1-2; D possibly corresponds to TRBD1 (5 bases). The CDR3 consists of 14 residues. In germline, CDR1 is MDHEN, CDR2 SYDVKM. V shed 7 bases and J shed 4 bases, with 16 bases lying between them. CDR3 in DNA: TGTGCCAGCACACTACCAGGGTCGGGCTATGGCTACACCTTC. This encodes CASTLPGSGYGYTF.

This clonotype was observed at least ten times. The CDR3 region has the DNA TGTGCCTGGACAGAACACTCCTACAATGAGCAGTTCTTC. Residues: CAWTEHSYNEQFF. The chain recombines TRBV30 with TRBJ2-1; D remains ambiguous. Germline assignment: CDR1 GTSNPN and CDR2 SVGIG (reference sequence). The CDR3 covers 13 residues. V dropped 4 bases and J dropped 0 bases, with 7 bases sitting between them.

In this sample, this clonotype turned up a few times. This sequence joins TRBV7-9 and TRBJ2-2; D unresolved. Germline values: CDR1 SEHNR, CDR2 FQNEAQ (reference sequence). The CDR3 runs 14 residues. V was shortened by 3 bases and J by 3 bases, with 8 bases between the two germline ends. This chain's CDR3 is CASSFSMDTGELFF. The CDR3 DNA reads as TGTGCCAGCAGCTTTTCCATGGACACCGGGGAGCTGTTTTTT.

This clonotype was detected a few times. V is TRBV10-3 and J is TRBJ2-1, with D tentatively TRBD2 (6 bases). Germline V gene lookup returns CDR1 ENHRY and CDR2 SYGVKD. The germline V and J ends were trimmed by 3 bases and 0 bases, with 9 bases remaining between them. The CDR3 has 15 amino acids. The CDR3 DNA reads TGTGCCATCAGTGACGGCGGGGCCTCCTACAATGAGCAGTTCTTC. This gives the protein CAISDGGASYNEQFF.

This clonotype was picked up a small number of times. V usage is TRBV12-3 or TRBV12-4 and J usage is TRBJ2-2, with 7 bases fitting TRBD2. Losses at the gene ends were 7 bases for V and 0 bases for J; bases not matched to a gene: 5. This CDR3 has 15 residues. CDR3: CASMGGVANTGELFF. The DNA for the CDR3 is TGTGCCAGCATGGGAGGGGTCGCGAACACCGGGGAGCTGTTTTTT.

CDR3 sequence: CASGSAGGRDVYEQFF. CDR3 coding DNA: TGTGCTAGTGGTTCTGCAGGGGGCAGGGATGTATATGAGCAGTTCTTC. The chain recombines TRBV12-5 with TRBJ2-1, with 8 bases that match TRBD1. The CDR3 is 16 residues long. The V gene end was trimmed by 4 bases and the J gene end by 8 bases; junction bases not matched to a gene: 13. CDR1 is LGHNT and CDR2 is FRNRAP in the germline V gene.

The genes are TRBV7-2 and TRBJ2-1; D unresolved. The germline CDR1 and CDR2 sequences are SGHTA and FQGNSA. The CDR3 has 13 residues. V was clipped by 0 bases and J by 9 bases, with 9 bases between them. The chain's CDR3 is CASSLAGWTEQFF. The CDR3 nucleotides read TGTGCCAGCAGCTTAGCAGGGTGGACTGAGCAGTTCTTC.

This clonotype was observed a handful of times. The V call is TRBV7-9, the J call TRBJ2-3; D gene ambiguous. Germline values: CDR1 SEHNR, CDR2 FQNEAQ (reference sequence). Trimming left V 5 bases short and J 2 bases short, with 11 bases between. The CDR3 is 14 amino acids. CDR3 sequence (DNA): TGTGCCAGCAGCCAATATAAATCCACAGATACGCAGTATTTT. Translation gives CASSQYKSTDTQYF.

The chain uses TRBV12-3 or TRBV12-4 and TRBJ1-4; no definite D call. Trimming cost V 3 bases and J 11 bases, with 10 bases left between them. CDR3 size: 12 residues. Written as DNA, the CDR3 is TGTGCCAGCAGTTTCGACCGGAGGAAACTGTTTTTT. Translating gives CASSFDRRKLFF.